This T cell receptor beta chain was captured in a study of PD-1 blockade in classical Hodgkin lymphoma. The CDR3 is 17 amino acids. CDR1 and CDR2 from the germline V gene are ENHRY and SYGVKD. J was trimmed by 1 base and V by 6 bases; bases with no gene match: 9. Assay used: immunoSEQ multiplex PCR; TCRdb lists only in-frame clones, some missing. The sample contains over 20,000 clones, 75% to 90% of which appear only once. The sample's time point: cycle 4 day 1 (C4D1), after five to seven weeks of nivolumab. Following autologous stem cell transplantation, relapse occurred in every patient, and exposure to brentuximab vedotin varied.

This clonotype originated in a human donor with classical Hodgkin lymphoma. The chain has TRBV10-3 and TRBJ1-1; 12 bases are shared with TRBD1. The sample consisted of peripheral blood mononuclear cells (PBMCs), taken before the fourth cycle of nivolumab. DNA for the CDR3: TGTGCCATCAGGAGGGGACAGGGGGCCGTCAAGAACACTGAAGCTTTCTTT. Residues: CAIRRGQGAVKNTEAFF.